Below, 31 T cell receptor beta chains from the same sample are listed, as sequenced in a study of T cell changes during pregnancy in multiple sclerosis. Clones were read by immunoSEQ multiplex PCR, and TCRdb kept only the in-frame ones, dropping some. The sample carries 45,000 to 60,000 clones, approximately 90% recorded once. This specimen consisted of CD4+ T cells from peripheral blood mononuclear cells, obtained in the second trimester of pregnancy. The origin of the receptors is a female donor with multiple sclerosis, enrolled in a pregnancy study.

This rearrangement joins TRBV9 to TRBJ1-3, with 7 bases identical to TRBD1. The CDR3 consists of 14 residues. CDR1 and CDR2 from the germline V gene are SGDLS and YYNGEE. The J segment lost 2 bases and the V segment lost 4 bases, leaving 3 bases of the junction unmatched. The CDR3 DNA is TGTGCCAGCAGCCCTGGGACAGCTGGAAACACCATATATTTT. Translation gives CASSPGTAGNTIYF.

V and J are TRBV5-5 and TRBJ2-2; unclear D gene. CDR3 length equals 12 residues. In germline, CDR1 is SGHKS, CDR2 YYEKEE (reference sequence). V shed 4 bases and J shed 6 bases, with 7 bases lying between them. The CDR3, as DNA: TGTGCCAGCAGCCCCCGGTCCGGGGAGCTGTTTTTT. This encodes CASSPRSGELFF.

CDR3 region: CSVAGTGGNEEKLFF. The CDR3 DNA follows: TGCAGCGTCGCCGGGACAGGGGGCAATGAAGAAAAACTGTTTTTT. The chain has TRBV29-1 and TRBJ1-4, with TRBD1 identical over 12 bases. The CDR3 extends over 15 amino acids. CDR1 and CDR2 (germline): SQVTM, ANQGSEA. V was pared by 6 bases and J by 8 bases, with 10 bases of the junction left unmatched.

This clone was counted a single time. The rearrangement links TRBV29-1 to TRBJ2-3; 7 bases line up with TRBD1. The germline V gene has CDR1 SQVTM and CDR2 ANQGSEA. The CDR3 sequence is 14 residues long. Trimming took 8 bases from V and 4 from J; bases not matched to a gene: 12. The CDR3 protein is CSKTQGGRPDTQYF. CDR3 DNA: TGCAGCAAGACCCAAGGGGGCAGGCCAGATACGCAGTATTTT.

This chain links TRBV7-9 with TRBJ2-7; 9 nucleotides align to TRBD1. Germline-derived CDR1 and CDR2 are SEHNR and FQNEAQ (reference sequence). V was clipped by 2 bases and J by 3 bases; unmatched bases: 5. CDR3 size: 15 residues. The CDR3 DNA sequence: TGTGCCAGCAGCTTAAGGACAGGGGCCAGCTACGAGCAGTACTTC. It specifies CASSLRTGASYEQYF.

The genes are TRBV11-3 and TRBJ2-1; TRBD2 matches at 7 bases. J lost 6 bases, V lost 8 bases, and 4 bases had no gene match. CDR1 and CDR2 (germline): SGHNT, YENEEA. CDR3 length: 12 amino acids. The CDR3 nucleotides are TGTGCCAGCGGGACTACTAGCAATGAGCAGTTCTTC. Its protein is CASGTTSNEQFF.

The chain carries TRBV10-3 and TRBJ1-3; the D gene is possibly TRBD1 (5 bases). Germline lookup yields CDR1 ENHRY and CDR2 SYGVKD. The CDR3 totals 16 residues. The ends were cut back, 0 bases at V and 4 bases at J, with 13 bases in the middle. Here the CDR3 DNA reads TGTGCCATCAGTGAGTCGGGCGGCAGGACAGGAAACACCATATATTTT. As protein: CAISESGGRTGNTIYF.

This chain connects TRBV13 to TRBJ1-6, with D uncertain. Germline CDR1 PRHDT, CDR2 FYEKMQ (reference sequence). This CDR3 is built from 17 residues. Trimming took off 0 bases at V and 0 bases at J, with 9 bases between the two ends. CDR3 nucleotides: TGTGCCAGCAGCTTAGGACTGCTCCGCTCCTATAATTCACCCCTCCACTTT. Translating gives CASSLGLLRSYNSPLHF.

The J gene is TRBJ1-2, the V gene TRBV10-3, with 9 bases lining up with TRBD1. V lost 2 bases to trimming and J lost 5 bases; unmatched junction nucleotides: 3. This CDR3 has 14 residues. The germline CDR1 and CDR2 sequences are ENHRY and SYGVKD. For the CDR3, the DNA is TGTGCCATCAGTGAGCCGGGACAGGGATATGGCTACACCTTC. It encodes CAISEPGQGYGYTF.

The chain uses TRBV2 and TRBJ2-5; 10 nucleotides line up with TRBD1. V gave up 8 bases and J gave up 4 bases; unmatched junction bases: 7. Germline V gene lookup returns CDR1 SNHLY and CDR2 FYNNEI. The CDR3 contains 14 residues. The CDR3 spells CASDRGRRVETQYF. The CDR3 DNA follows: TGTGCCAGCGACAGGGGGCGTCGGGTAGAGACCCAGTACTTC.

Details on this clone: At one of its ends the junction is not consistent with the germline gene, which may arise from a read error. The J gene is TRBJ1-1, the V gene TRBV11-1, with a tentative D call TRBD1 (5 bases). The CDR3 has 15 residues. In germline, CDR1 is SGHAT, CDR2 FQDESV (reference sequence). CDR3 region: CASSLGWERGTEAFF. CDR3 DNA sequence: TGTGCCAGCAGTTTAGGATGGGAAAGGGGCACTGAAGCTTTCTTT.

This chain links TRBV19 with TRBJ2-7, with D maybe TRBD1 (5 bases). Germline V gene sequence: CDR1 LNHDA, CDR2 SQIVND (reference sequence). The CDR3 length is 15 residues. Between the trimmed V and J ends, which lost 3 bases and 0 bases, there was a span of 12 bases. For the CDR3, the DNA is TGTGCCAGTAGTATCCGACAGAGAGCCTCCTACGAGCAGTACTTC. Its protein is CASSIRQRASYEQYF.

The chain couples TRBV5-1 to TRBJ2-1; D ambiguous. CDR1 and CDR2 from the germline V gene are SGHRS and YFSETQ. The CDR3 has 14 residues. Trimming stripped 0 bases from V and 6 bases from J, with 10 bases between. This chain's CDR3 is CASSLEVSPNEQFF. In DNA form, the CDR3 reads TGCGCCAGCAGCTTGGAGGTTAGCCCCAATGAGCAGTTCTTC.

Worth noting for this clone: Its ends do not fully match the called genes, so a read error is possible. This chain connects TRBV6-5 to TRBJ1-1; TRBD1 aligns across 7 bases. CDR3 length: 14 amino acids. Germline V lookup: CDR1 MNHEY, CDR2 SVGAGI. The CDR3 here is CASSYRQGVTGAFF. The CDR3 coding sequence is TGTGCCAGCAGTTACCGACAGGGTGTAACTGGAGCTTTCTTT.

The count of this clone is one. V and J are TRBV27 and TRBJ1-5, with 10 bases lining up with TRBD1. Germline V gene sequence: CDR1 MNHEY, CDR2 SMNVEV (reference sequence). Losses at the gene ends were 7 bases for V and 3 bases for J; bases not matched to a gene: 6. The CDR3 length is 15 residues. The CDR3 nucleotides read TGTGCCAGCATCCCGACAGGGGGCTCCAATCAGCCCCAGCATTTT. This translates into CASIPTGGSNQPQHF.

The CDR3 sequence: CASSLTDRKTEAFF. CDR3 nucleotides: TGTGCCAGCAGCTTAACAGACCGGAAAACTGAAGCTTTCTTT. The rearrangement joins TRBV7-9 to TRBJ1-1; D uncertain. The CDR3 contains 14 residues. Looked up from germline, CDR1 is SEHNR and CDR2 is FQNEAQ (reference sequence). V was cut by 2 bases and J by 5 bases, with 12 bases left in between.

The V call is TRBV7-2, the J call TRBJ2-5; no reliable D call. The CDR3 has 14 amino acids. Germline CDR1 reads SGHTA; CDR2 reads FQGNSA. V lost 1 base and J lost 2, with 8 bases in between. The CDR3: CASSLDPVQETQYF. CDR3 nucleotide sequence: TGTGCCAGCAGCTTAGATCCAGTACAAGAGACCCAGTACTTC.

This clone occurred once. The chain combines TRBV7-2 with TRBJ1-2; D is perhaps TRBD1 (5 bases). Trimming removed 4 bases at V and 1 base at J, with 13 bases between. The CDR3 consists of 15 residues. Looked up from germline, CDR1 is SGHTA and CDR2 is FQGNSA. CDR3: CASSWDLGLNYGYTF. The DNA of the CDR3 is TGTGCCAGCAGCTGGGACTTAGGACTTAACTATGGCTACACCTTC.

The chain couples TRBV19 to TRBJ1-4, with 12 bases matching TRBD1. Per the germline V gene, CDR1 is LNHDA and CDR2 is SQIVND (reference sequence). This CDR3 spans 15 amino acids. V lost 6 bases to trimming and J lost 8 bases; unmatched junction nucleotides: 7. For the CDR3, the DNA is TGTGCCAGTAGGCCGGGACAGGGGGCTTGGGAAAAACTGTTTTTT. This codes for CASRPGQGAWEKLFF.

This clone has just one count. This rearrangement joins TRBV15 to TRBJ2-7, with D possibly being TRBD2 (5 bases). In germline, CDR1 is LNHNV, CDR2 YYDKDF (reference sequence). This CDR3 comprises 15 residues. V was cut by 0 bases and J by 3 bases, with 12 bases left in between. CDR3 residues: CATSREVPGIYEQYF. In DNA form, the CDR3 reads TGTGCCACCAGCAGAGAGGTCCCGGGAATCTACGAGCAGTACTTC. Combining the CDR3 with reference TRBV15 and TRBJ2-7 gives the whole variable domain DAMVIQNPRYQVTQFGKPVTLSCSQTLNHNVMYWYQQKSSQAPKLLFHYYDKDFNNEADTPDNFQSRRPNTSFCFLDIRSPGLGDTAMYLCATSREVPGIYEQYFGPGTRLTVT.

CDR3 in amino acids: CASSPRRADGSSPLHF. The CDR3 coding sequence is TGTGCCAGCTCACCACGTAGGGCGGACGGGAGTTCACCCCTCCACTTT. This chain uses TRBV18 with TRBJ1-6, with D unclear. CDR1 KGHSH and CDR2 LQKENI come from the germline V gene. Between the trimmed V and J ends, which lost 1 base and 9 bases, there was a span of 16 bases. This CDR3 comprises 16 residues.

This clone was seen only once. The rearrangement links TRBV5-4 to TRBJ1-2; no reliable D call. The CDR3 is 16 residues long. Trimming shortened V by 0 bases and J by 1 base, and 13 bases separated the two germline ends. Germline CDR1 is SGHNT and CDR2 is YYREEE (reference sequence). CDR3 in amino acids: CASSLGGQPINYGYTF. Written as DNA, the CDR3 is TGTGCCAGCAGCTTGGGAGGGCAGCCCATTAACTATGGCTACACCTTC.

The chain carries TRBV2 and TRBJ2-2; 10 bases line up with TRBD2. V lost 6 bases, J lost 5 bases, and 9 bases stayed unmatched. From germline, CDR1 is SNHLY and CDR2 FYNNEI. This CDR3 spans 16 amino acids. As DNA, the CDR3 is TGTGCCAGCAGCCTAAGCGGGGGGGCCCAAACCGGGGAGCTGTTTTTT. Amino acids: CASSLSGGAQTGELFF.

The chain links TRBV18 to TRBJ1-1, with D possibly matching TRBD1 (5 bases). The germline CDR1 and CDR2 sequences are KGHSH and LQKENI. V gave up 3 bases and J gave up 0 bases, with 20 bases separating them. The CDR3 consists of 18 residues. The CDR3 DNA reads as TGTGCCAGCTCACCCCTCGGGGGGGGAGAAGGTCTGAACACTGAAGCTTTCTTT. Translation: CASSPLGGGEGLNTEAFF.

The V gene is TRBV15, the J gene TRBJ2-6; 12 bases are shared with TRBD2. The V and J ends lost 0 bases and 2 bases, in that order; junction bases with no gene match: 8. Per germline, CDR1 LNHNV and CDR2 YYDKDF (reference sequence). The CDR3 is 20 residues long. The CDR3 DNA is TGTGCCACCAGCAGAGATATCGGACTAGCGGGATCACCTGGGGCCAACGTCCTGACTTTC. Protein: CATSRDIGLAGSPGANVLTF.

The chain employs TRBV30 and TRBJ2-7, with 12 bases identical to TRBD1. Germline V CDR1 and CDR2: GTSNPN, SVGIG (reference sequence). The ends lost 4 bases at V and 7 bases at J; junction bases unmatched: 8. The CDR3 loop spans 14 amino acids. In DNA form, the CDR3 reads TGTGCCTGGAACCGGGACAGGGGGCGATGGGAGCAGTACTTC. Translated, it gives CAWNRDRGRWEQYF.

This chain connects TRBV5-1 to TRBJ2-1; 9 bases line up with TRBD2. The ends lost 1 base at V and 9 bases at J; junction bases unmatched: 8. This CDR3 has 15 residues. Germline CDR1 reads SGHRS; CDR2 reads YFSETQ. CDR3 in DNA: TGCGCCAGCAGCTTGCCTGCGGGGGGGGCAGGTGAGCAGTTCTTC. It yields the protein CASSLPAGGAGEQFF.

V and J are TRBV6-4 and TRBJ1-4; D is uncertain. The CDR3 is 17 residues long. From germline, CDR1 is MRHNA and CDR2 SNTAGT. Trimming removed 7 bases from V and 1 base from J, with 19 bases in between. CDR3 nucleotide sequence: TGTGCCAGCATTGGGTTAGGCAGCCGGGAAACTAATGAAAAACTGTTTTTT. Its protein is CASIGLGSRETNEKLFF.

This clone was counted a single time. The J gene is TRBJ1-2, the V gene TRBV7-2; 7 bases match TRBD1. Germline loops: CDR1 SGHTA, CDR2 FQGNSA. Trimming removed 5 bases from V and 8 bases from J; junction bases left unmatched: 11. The CDR3 contains 14 residues. The CDR3 DNA follows: TGTGCCAGCAGCCTGCCTTTCGACAGGGACGGCTACACCTTC. As protein: CASSLPFDRDGYTF.

This chain links TRBV18 with TRBJ2-7, with D possibly matching TRBD2 (6 bases). Germline CDR1 is KGHSH and CDR2 is LQKENI. V was pared by 9 bases and J by 7 bases, with 28 bases between. The CDR3 covers 16 residues. In DNA form, the CDR3 reads TGTGCCAGTCGAGATAGGACCGGGACTGACCCCTGGGAGCAGTACTTC. Translation: CASRDRTGTDPWEQYF.

CDR3 sequence reads: CASSLAPNSNQPQHF. The CDR3 bases are TGTGCCAGCAGCTTAGCTCCTAATAGCAATCAGCCCCAGCATTTT. V usage is TRBV5-5 and J usage is TRBJ1-5; D is ambiguous. The CDR3 length is 15 residues. Germline loops: CDR1 SGHKS, CDR2 YYEKEE (reference sequence). V gave up 2 bases and J gave up 0 bases, with 9 bases separating them.